Listed below are T cell receptor beta chains from one sample, sequenced in a study of blood T cell repertoires in COVID-19. The table came from immunoSEQ multiplex PCR; TCRdb's copy has only in-frame clones and leaves some out. This sample has some 70,000 clones, with 80% to 85% found just once. Source material: peripheral blood. All receptors come from a woman in her sixties or seventies with acute or convalescent COVID-19. CDR3s leave out the opening cysteine and the closing phenylalanine or tryptophan.

v_call	j_call	cdr3_aa
TRBV12-3/TRBV12-4	TRBJ1-1	ASSLYSPTEAF
TRBV27	TRBJ1-1	ASSLGRDRDTEAF
TRBV5-1	TRBJ2-2	ASIGNTGELF
TRBV19	TRBJ1-2	ASSMRRGRTGVYGYT
TRBV5-5	TRBJ2-2	ASSSDRGSNTGELF
TRBV5-1	TRBJ2-1	ASSHTGTSGNNEQF
TRBV10-1	TRBJ2-1	ASSGTSGGSWEQF
TRBV6-6	TRBJ2-7	ASSRTFTGTSGGVEQY
TRBV30	TRBJ1-2	AWSSFGGQYYGYT
TRBV5-1	TRBJ1-2	ASSPEGDYGYT
TRBV6-5	TRBJ1-2	ASSRGSSGYGYT
TRBV20-1	TRBJ2-7	SVTAGHEQY
TRBV19	TRBJ2-5	ASDTGVGETQY
TRBV29-1	TRBJ1-1	SVQVNRDTEAF
TRBV21-1	TRBJ2-1	ASSNILGHSGWYEQF
TRBV9	TRBJ2-3	ASSAPGGSTDTQY
TRBV24-1	TRBJ2-3	ATSDLGQGTADTQY
TRBV14	TRBJ2-5	ASSQYLAPETQY
TRBV7-8	TRBJ1-5	ASSVRQGTQPQH
TRBV19	TRBJ2-1	ASSPAGSYNEQF
TRBV4-1	TRBJ1-3	ASSQEKTRGHTIY
TRBV7-9	TRBJ1-3	ASSTRQGAGNTIY
TRBV2	TRBJ1-6	ASSESRVNSPLH
TRBV19	TRBJ1-1	ASSSRRGAEAF
TRBV18	TRBJ1-2	ASSPPGQGINDGYT
TRBV18	TRBJ1-5	ASSPGQLNQPQH
TRBV27	TRBJ2-7	ASSLRAGGAYEQY
TRBV5-5	TRBJ2-2	ASSSTGRAGELF
TRBV27	TRBJ1-1	ASHRGRKNTEAF
TRBV5-6	TRBJ2-1	ASSKAYEQF
TRBV10-1	TRBJ2-7	ASSESPGQPSYEQY
TRBV27	TRBJ1-2	ASSLKGQAVVNYGYT
TRBV5-1	TRBJ1-1	ASSSGGRAF
TRBV6-5	TRBJ2-7	ASSPRQSTVQY
TRBV29-1	TRBJ1-4	SVVGQGTEKLF
TRBV6-2/TRBV6-3	TRBJ2-7	ASSLLRDKAYEQY
TRBV19	TRBJ2-2	ASKEVDRGAGTGELF
TRBV10-1	TRBJ1-1	ASSPRGNTEAF
TRBV9	TRBJ2-3	ASSVDGGYTDTQY
TRBV5-4	TRBJ1-4	ASSSQGQGKLF
TRBV6-1	TRBJ1-1	ASSATRGRYDTEAF
TRBV29-1	TRBJ1-6	SVVSGGHLH
TRBV20-1	TRBJ1-2	SAPTGLKDT
TRBV6-5	TRBJ1-1	ASMAAIEAF
TRBV4-2	TRBJ2-1	ASSTQPYDNEQF
TRBV29-1	TRBJ1-2	SVSPGGTGYT
TRBV5-4	TRBJ1-2	ASSWHRVDGYT
TRBV2	TRBJ2-7	ASSARKVGYEQY